This section outlines one TCR beta chain sequence together with its context. What it binds is not known. CDR3 length: 12 amino acids. V was cut by 10 bases and J by 0 bases, with 9 bases left in between. These data are taken from a study of cytomegalovirus exposure and HLA in healthy donors. Clones were read by immunoSEQ multiplex PCR, and TCRdb kept only the in-frame ones, dropping some. The sample holds around 120,000 clones, approximately 86% seen once. The study's findings and limits: As confirmed in vitro, three CMV-associated chains were specific for CMV antigens. There were 150 to 200 TCR beta chains listed as cytomegalovirus-associated. Most TCR sequences were seen very rarely across donors, but some public TCRs occurred in many.

The source is a man between 18 and 29 years old in good health and CMV-seropositive. The chain couples TRBV23-1 to TRBJ2-5; D call uncertain. TRBV23-1 counts as an open reading frame of uncertain function. Material for sequencing was PBMCs. The chain's CDR3 is CAKTEYQETQYF. The CDR3 nucleotides read TGCGCCAAAACCGAGTACCAAGAGACCCAGTACTTC.